This passage covers 20 T cell receptor beta chains from one sample sequenced in a study of T cells after yellow fever vaccination. TCRdb processed the 5' RACE reads anew with MiXCR; each CDR3 protein has one entry. The sample shows 400,000 or so distinct CDR3 sequences, around 20% of them seen only once. The material sequenced was PBMCs, taken before the yellow fever booster vaccination. The receptors were gathered from a man aged 18 to 30 who received the YFV17D yellow fever vaccine.

This chain's CDR3 is CASSLGAGALQPQHF. The CDR3 nucleotides read TGCGCCAGCAGCTTGGGGGCAGGAGCCCTTCAGCCCCAGCATTTT. This chain links TRBV5-1 with TRBJ1-5; D remains unclear. Germline V gives CDR1 SGHRS, CDR2 YFSETQ. Trimming removed 0 bases at V and 6 bases at J, with 13 bases between. This CDR3 region has 15 residues.

This clonotype occurred a few times. The rearrangement links TRBV7-9 to TRBJ2-7, with no clear D. The CDR3 has 14 residues. The ends were cut back, 5 bases at V and 0 bases at J, with 11 bases in the middle. Germline CDR1 and CDR2: SEHNR and FQNEAQ (reference sequence). CDR3 coding DNA: TGTGCCAGCAGCGCCCGCCTGAGCTCCTACGAGCAGTACTTC. It specifies CASSARLSSYEQYF.

This clonotype appeared a single time. V is TRBV5-4 and J is TRBJ2-4; D not resolved. From germline, CDR1 is SGHNT and CDR2 YYREEE (reference sequence). The length of the CDR3 is 13 residues. Trimming took 0 bases from V and 2 from J, leaving 3 bases between them. The CDR3 DNA reads as TGTGCCAGCAGCTTGGCATCCAAAAACATTCAGTACTTC. Amino acids: CASSLASKNIQYF. Complete variable domain (other parts from reference TRBV5-4 and TRBJ2-4): ETGVTQSPTHLIKTRGQQVTLRCSSQSGHNTVSWYQQALGQGPQFIFQYYREEENGRGNFPPRFSGLQFPNYSSELNVNALELDDSALYLCASSLASKNIQYFGAGTRLSVL.

At least ten counts were recorded for this clonotype. The chain carries TRBV4-2 and TRBJ2-5; 11 bases line up with TRBD2. Germline CDR1 reads LGHNA; CDR2 reads YNFKEQ. The CDR3 sequence is 16 residues long. V lost 4 bases and J lost 5; bases outside the gene matches: 9. Here the CDR3 DNA reads TGTGCCAGCAGCCCCGGACTAGCGGGCCTTTCGGAGACCCAGTACTTC. It yields the protein CASSPGLAGLSETQYF.

The sample holds a few counts of this clonotype. The V call is TRBV12-3 or TRBV12-4, the J call TRBJ1-5, with TRBD1 matching 7 bases. CDR3 length equals 16 residues. The ends lost 5 bases at V and 3 bases at J; junction bases unmatched: 10. This CDR3 reads CASSGQGEGPNQPQHF. The CDR3 DNA sequence: TGTGCCAGCAGTGGTCAGGGGGAGGGACCCAATCAGCCCCAGCATTTT.

This clonotype was detected only a few times. The rearrangement joins TRBV29-1 to TRBJ1-1; 10 nucleotides line up with TRBD1. The CDR3 has 14 amino acids. The V segment lost 0 bases and the J segment 10 bases; nucleotides outside the gene matches: 8. The V gene's germline CDR1 is SQVTM and CDR2 ANQGSEA. DNA for the CDR3: TGCAGCGTTGAAGACACCGGGACAGGGGCAGTAGCTTTCTTT. Protein product: CSVEDTGTGAVAFF.

The chain has TRBV9 and TRBJ2-7; TRBD1 might be the D (6 bases). This CDR3 has 15 residues. V was trimmed by 2 bases and J by 5 bases, leaving 17 bases between them. Per germline, CDR1 SGDLS and CDR2 YYNGEE. The CDR3 DNA follows: TGTGCCAGCAGCGTGTACAGTGGACAGTTTCACGAGCAGTACTTC. This gives the protein CASSVYSGQFHEQYF.

The chain has TRBV7-9 and TRBJ2-1; D unclear. This CDR3 region has 15 residues. V was pared by 4 bases and J by 4 bases, with 14 bases between. The V gene's germline CDR1 is SEHNR and CDR2 FQNEAQ (reference sequence). CDR3 loop: CASSYSRAIYNEQFF. CDR3 nucleotides: TGTGCCAGCAGCTACTCGAGAGCGATATACAATGAGCAGTTCTTC. Variable domain in full (rest from reference TRBV7-9 and TRBJ2-1): DTGVSQNPRHKITKRGQNVTFRCDPISEHNRLYWYRQTLGQGPEFLTYFQNEAQLEKSRLLSDRFSAERPKGSFSTLEIQRTEQGDSAMYLCASSYSRAIYNEQFFGPGTRLTVL.

This chain links TRBV10-3 with TRBJ2-5; D may be TRBD2 (6 bases). Germline V gene lookup returns CDR1 ENHRY and CDR2 SYGVKD. The CDR3 is 14 amino acids. Between the trimmed V and J ends, which lost 7 bases and 4 bases, there was a span of 16 bases. The CDR3 sequence: CAINGGRGRETQYF. DNA for the CDR3: TGTGCCATCAATGGGGGGAGAGGCAGAGAGACCCAGTACTTC.

Only a few counts were recorded for this clonotype. This chain links TRBV4-1 with TRBJ2-3, with TRBD1 as a possible D gene (5 bases). Germline CDR1 MGHRA, CDR2 YSYEKL. V dropped 6 bases and J dropped 2 bases, with 18 bases sitting between them. The CDR3 totals 16 residues. The CDR3 nucleotides are TGCGCCAGCAGTTCTTACCAGGGCAGGTACACAGATACGCAGTATTTT. Translated, it gives CASSSYQGRYTDTQYF.

The chain combines TRBV6-5 with TRBJ1-1; D not resolved. Trimming took off 7 bases at V and 3 bases at J, with 15 bases between the two ends. The V gene's germline CDR1 is MNHEY and CDR2 SVGAGI. The CDR3 runs 14 residues. CDR3 coding DNA: TGTGCCAGCATTAAAAGGGTGAGGGACACTGAAGCTTTCTTT. The encoded protein is CASIKRVRDTEAFF.

V gene TRBV20-1 combines with J gene TRBJ2-2; D perhaps matches TRBD1 (6 bases). This CDR3 contains 17 residues. Trimming pared 0 bases from V and 1 base from J, leaving 15 bases between. Germline CDR1 is DFQATT and CDR2 is SNEGSKA (reference sequence). The CDR3 here is CSARDLGQHWNTGELFF. CDR3 DNA sequence: TGCAGTGCTAGAGATCTGGGACAACACTGGAACACCGGGGAGCTGTTTTTT.

The V and J genes are TRBV20-1 and TRBJ1-1; the match to TRBD1 covers 7 bases. This CDR3 has 13 residues. CDR1 is DFQATT and CDR2 is SNEGSKA in the germline V gene (reference sequence). V lost 3 bases and J lost 3; bases outside the gene matches: 4. The CDR3 nucleotides read TGCAGTGCTAGGCAGGGGGGGGACACTGAAGCTTTCTTT. Its protein product is CSARQGGDTEAFF.

The chain joins TRBV19 to TRBJ1-1; no clear D. The germline V gene encodes CDR1 LNHDA and CDR2 SQIVND (reference sequence). Trimming stripped 1 base from V and 3 bases from J, with 12 bases between. The CDR3 length is 15 residues. CDR3 sequence reads: CASSIVARSDTEAFF. The CDR3, as DNA: TGTGCCAGTAGTATAGTAGCCAGGAGTGACACTGAAGCTTTCTTT.

V gene TRBV7-2 combines with J gene TRBJ2-4, with 8 nucleotides matching TRBD2. The V segment lost 5 bases and the J segment 4 bases; nucleotides outside the gene matches: 4. The CDR3 loop spans 14 amino acids. CDR1 and CDR2 (germline): SGHTA, FQGNSA. The CDR3 coding sequence is TGTGCCAGCAGCAGGGTAGCGGGGAAAAACATTCAGTACTTC. It codes for CASSRVAGKNIQYF.

The sample holds a few counts of this clonotype. The chain carries TRBV5-1 and TRBJ2-1, with D hard to call. CDR1 is SGHRS, CDR2 YFSETQ, per germline. The CDR3 totals 14 residues. Trimming removed 0 bases at V and 2 bases at J, with 6 bases between. The CDR3 here is CASSLDSAYNEQFF. In nucleotides, the CDR3 is TGCGCCAGCAGCTTGGATTCCGCCTACAATGAGCAGTTCTTC.

This clonotype appeared a few times. The V gene is TRBV5-6, the J gene TRBJ1-1; D possibly corresponds to TRBD1 (6 bases). V dropped 3 bases and J dropped 1 base, with 13 bases sitting between them. Germline lookup yields CDR1 SGHDT and CDR2 YYEEEE. The CDR3 totals 15 residues. CDR3 residues: CASSSQGGTNTEAFF. For the CDR3, the DNA is TGTGCCAGCAGCTCACAGGGAGGTACGAACACTGAAGCTTTCTTT.

The chain has TRBV10-1 and TRBJ1-1; no clear D. The germline V and J ends were trimmed by 2 bases and 1 base, with 5 bases remaining between them. The CDR3 spans 13 residues. Germline CDR1 and CDR2: WNHNN and SYGVQD (reference sequence). CDR3: CASSETANTEAFF. The CDR3 coding sequence is TGCGCCAGCAGTGAGACGGCGAACACTGAAGCTTTCTTT.

This clonotype has a handful of counts. V and J are TRBV20-1 and TRBJ2-1; 10 nucleotides agree with TRBD2. The CDR3 loop spans 14 amino acids. Germline loops: CDR1 DFQATT, CDR2 SNEGSKA (reference sequence). V was pared by 6 bases and J by 10 bases, with 12 bases of the junction left unmatched. CDR3 loop: CSARSGGALVEQFF. Written as DNA, the CDR3 is TGCAGTGCACGGAGCGGGGGGGCATTGGTAGAGCAGTTCTTC.

This chain joins TRBV12-3 or TRBV12-4 and TRBJ2-1; TRBD2 agrees at 13 bases. There are 15 residues in the CDR3. Unmatched junction bases numbered 6, after V lost 5 bases and J lost 8 bases. CDR3 nucleotide sequence: TGTGCCAGCAGTCTAACTAGCGGGGGGGAGGATGAGCAGTTCTTC. Amino acids: CASSLTSGGEDEQFF.